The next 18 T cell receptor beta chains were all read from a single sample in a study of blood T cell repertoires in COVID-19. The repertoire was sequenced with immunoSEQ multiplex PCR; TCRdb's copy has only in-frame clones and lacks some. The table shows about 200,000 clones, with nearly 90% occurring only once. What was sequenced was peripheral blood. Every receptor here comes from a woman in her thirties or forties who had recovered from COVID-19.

The CDR3: CASTSHPTGNTIYF. CDR3 DNA sequence: TGTGCCAGCACCTCACACCCGACTGGAAACACCATATATTTT. The chain combines TRBV7-9 with TRBJ1-3; D gene uncertain. V lost 7 bases, J lost 2 bases, and 12 bases lay in between. CDR1 is SEHNR, CDR2 FQNEAQ, per germline (reference sequence). The CDR3 is made up of 14 amino acids.

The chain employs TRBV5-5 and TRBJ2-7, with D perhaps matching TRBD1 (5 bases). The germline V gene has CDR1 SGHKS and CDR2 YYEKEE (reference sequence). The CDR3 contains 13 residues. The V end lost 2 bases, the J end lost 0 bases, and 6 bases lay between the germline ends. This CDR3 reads CASSLGVSYEQYF. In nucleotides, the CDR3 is TGTGCCAGCAGCTTAGGGGTCTCCTACGAGCAGTACTTC. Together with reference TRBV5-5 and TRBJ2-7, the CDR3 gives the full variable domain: DAGVTQSPTHLIKTRGQQVTLRCSPISGHKSVSWYQQVLGQGPQFIFQYYEKEERGRGNFPDRFSARQFPNYSSELNVNALLLGDSALYLCASSLGVSYEQYFGPGTRLTVT.

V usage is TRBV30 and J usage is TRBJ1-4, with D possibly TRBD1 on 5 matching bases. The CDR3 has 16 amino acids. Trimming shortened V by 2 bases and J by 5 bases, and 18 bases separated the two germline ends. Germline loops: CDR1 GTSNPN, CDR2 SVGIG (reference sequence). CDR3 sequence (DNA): TGTGCCTGGAGTCGATCCGGGGGGGGTCTGAATGAAAAACTGTTTTTT. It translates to CAWSRSGGGLNEKLFF.

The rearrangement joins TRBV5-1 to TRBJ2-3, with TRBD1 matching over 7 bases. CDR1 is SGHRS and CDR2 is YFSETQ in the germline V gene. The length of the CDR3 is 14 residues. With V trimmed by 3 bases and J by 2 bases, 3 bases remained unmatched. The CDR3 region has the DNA TGCGCCAGCAGCTCCGGGACAGACACAGATACGCAGTATTTT. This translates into CASSSGTDTDTQYF.

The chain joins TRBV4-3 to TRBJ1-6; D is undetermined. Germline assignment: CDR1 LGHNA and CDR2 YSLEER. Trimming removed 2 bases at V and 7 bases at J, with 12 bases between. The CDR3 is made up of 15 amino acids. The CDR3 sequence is CASSQMYAENSPLHF. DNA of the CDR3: TGCGCCAGCAGCCAAATGTACGCAGAAAATTCACCCCTCCACTTT.

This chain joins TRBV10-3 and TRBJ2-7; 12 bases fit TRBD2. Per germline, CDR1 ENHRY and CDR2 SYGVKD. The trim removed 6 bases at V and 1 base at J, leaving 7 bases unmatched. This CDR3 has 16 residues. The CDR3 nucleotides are TGTGCCATCAGCAATCAAGGACTAGCGGGGTCCTACGAGCAGTACTTC. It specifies CAISNQGLAGSYEQYF.

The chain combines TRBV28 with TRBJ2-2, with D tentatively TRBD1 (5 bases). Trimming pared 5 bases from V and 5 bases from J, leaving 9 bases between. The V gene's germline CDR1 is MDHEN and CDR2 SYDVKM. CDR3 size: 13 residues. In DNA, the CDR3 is TGTGCCAGCAGTCCCAGGGATACCGGGGAGCTGTTTTTT. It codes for CASSPRDTGELFF.

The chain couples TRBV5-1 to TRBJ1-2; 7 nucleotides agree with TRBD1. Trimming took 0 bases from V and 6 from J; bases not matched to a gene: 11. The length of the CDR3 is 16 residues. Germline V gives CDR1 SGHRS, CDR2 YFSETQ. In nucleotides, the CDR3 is TGCGCCAGCAGCTTGGGACAGGGAACCCTTCTTGATGGCTACACCTTC. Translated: CASSLGQGTLLDGYTF.

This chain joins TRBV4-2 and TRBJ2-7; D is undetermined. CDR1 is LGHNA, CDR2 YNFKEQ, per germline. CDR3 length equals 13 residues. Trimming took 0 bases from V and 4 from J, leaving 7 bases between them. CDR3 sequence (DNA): TGTGCCAGCAGCCAAGAGCGTGGTTACGAGCAGTACTTC. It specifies CASSQERGYEQYF.

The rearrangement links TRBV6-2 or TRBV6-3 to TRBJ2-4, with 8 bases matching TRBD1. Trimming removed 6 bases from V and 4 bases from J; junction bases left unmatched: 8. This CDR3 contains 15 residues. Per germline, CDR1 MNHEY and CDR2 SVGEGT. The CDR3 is CASSFRGLEKNIQYF. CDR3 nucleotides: TGTGCCAGCAGCTTCAGGGGGCTGGAGAAAAACATTCAGTACTTC.

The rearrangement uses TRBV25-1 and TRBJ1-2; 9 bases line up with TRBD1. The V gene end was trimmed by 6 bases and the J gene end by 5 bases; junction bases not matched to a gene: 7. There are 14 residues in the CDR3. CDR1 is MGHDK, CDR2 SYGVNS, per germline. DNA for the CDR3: TGTGCCAGCAGCCGACAGGGGGTGGGGTATGGCTACACCTTC. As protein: CASSRQGVGYGYTF.

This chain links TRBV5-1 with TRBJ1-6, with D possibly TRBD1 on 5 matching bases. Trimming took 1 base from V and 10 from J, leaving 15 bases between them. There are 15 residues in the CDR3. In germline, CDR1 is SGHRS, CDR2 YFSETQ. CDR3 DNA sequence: TGCGCCAGCAGCTTGATTACATCGGAGGGGTCACCCCTCCACTTT. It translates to CASSLITSEGSPLHF.

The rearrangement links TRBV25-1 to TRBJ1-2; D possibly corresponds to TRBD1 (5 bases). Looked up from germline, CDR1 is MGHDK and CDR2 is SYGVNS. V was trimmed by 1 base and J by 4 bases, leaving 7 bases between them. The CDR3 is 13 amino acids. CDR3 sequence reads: CASSESGGYGYTF. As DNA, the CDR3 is TGTGCCAGCAGTGAATCCGGGGGCTATGGCTACACCTTC.

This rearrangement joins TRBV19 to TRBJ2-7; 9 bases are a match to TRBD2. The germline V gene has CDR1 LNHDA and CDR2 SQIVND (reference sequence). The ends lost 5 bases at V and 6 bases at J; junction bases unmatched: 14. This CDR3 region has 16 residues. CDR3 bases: TGTGCCAGTAGTTTTCCAGGACTAGCGCAACAAGGCGAGCAGTACTTC. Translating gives CASSFPGLAQQGEQYF.

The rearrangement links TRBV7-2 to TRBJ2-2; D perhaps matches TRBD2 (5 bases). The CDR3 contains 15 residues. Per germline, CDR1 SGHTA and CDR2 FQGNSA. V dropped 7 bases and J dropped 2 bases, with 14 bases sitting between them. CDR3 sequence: CASNPIGVNTGELFF. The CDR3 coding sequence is TGTGCCAGCAACCCGATCGGGGTTAACACCGGGGAGCTGTTTTTT.

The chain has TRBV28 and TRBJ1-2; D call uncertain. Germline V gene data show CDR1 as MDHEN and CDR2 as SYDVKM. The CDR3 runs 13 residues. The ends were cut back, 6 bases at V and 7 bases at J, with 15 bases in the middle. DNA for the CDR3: TGTGCCAGCAGGACACCCGCCACGCTTGGCTACACCTTC. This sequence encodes CASRTPATLGYTF.

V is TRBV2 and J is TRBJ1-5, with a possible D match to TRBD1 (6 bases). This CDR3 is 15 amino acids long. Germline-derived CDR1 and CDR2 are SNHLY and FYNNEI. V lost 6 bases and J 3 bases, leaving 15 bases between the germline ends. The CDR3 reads CASRDMGGHNQPQHF. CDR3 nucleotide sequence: TGTGCCAGCAGGGACATGGGGGGGCACAATCAGCCCCAGCATTTT.

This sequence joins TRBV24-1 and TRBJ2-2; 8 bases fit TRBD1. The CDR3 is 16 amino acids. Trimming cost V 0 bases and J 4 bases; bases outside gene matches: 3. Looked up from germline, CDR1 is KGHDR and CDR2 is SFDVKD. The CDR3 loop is CATSDLQGAATGELFF. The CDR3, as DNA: TGTGCCACCAGTGATTTGCAGGGGGCGGCCACCGGGGAGCTGTTTTTT.